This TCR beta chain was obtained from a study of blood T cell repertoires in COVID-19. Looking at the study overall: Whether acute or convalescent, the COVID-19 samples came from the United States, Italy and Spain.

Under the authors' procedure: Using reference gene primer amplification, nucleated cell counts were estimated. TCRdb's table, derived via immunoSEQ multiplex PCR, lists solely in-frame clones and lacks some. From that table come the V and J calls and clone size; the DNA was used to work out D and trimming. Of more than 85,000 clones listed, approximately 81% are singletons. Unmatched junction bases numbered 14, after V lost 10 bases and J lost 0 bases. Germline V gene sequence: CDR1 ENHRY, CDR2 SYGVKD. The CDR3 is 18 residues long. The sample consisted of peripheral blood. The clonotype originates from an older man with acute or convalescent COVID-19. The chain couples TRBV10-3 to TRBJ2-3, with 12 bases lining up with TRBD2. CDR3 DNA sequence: TGTGCCACCAGGCCTAGCGGGAGGGAGAGATCTAGCACAGATACGCAGTATTTT. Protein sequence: CATRPSGRERSSTDTQYF.